The entry that follows covers one TCR beta chain sequence. Its target is unknown. Amplification targeted TCR beta CDR3 regions from RNA transcripts. HTBI primers were employed in a first-round RT-PCR of the TCR CDR3. TCRdb reprocessed the multiplex PCR reads with MiXCR, giving one entry per CDR3 protein. This sample yields 450,000 to 700,000 distinct CDR3 sequences, of which approximately 44% are seen a single time; over 15% belongs to the top ten. The data derive from a study of T cells in Graves' hyperthyroidism and ophthalmopathy. The CDR3 runs 10 residues. Germline values: CDR1 SQVTM, CDR2 ANQGSEA. V lost 5 bases and J 2 bases, leaving 4 bases between the germline ends. Study-wide findings and caveats: Through a model of 13 V-J features, ophthalmopathy was separated from stable hyperthyroidism.

The chain joins TRBV29-1 to TRBJ2-7; D is undetermined. The TCR originated in an adult woman with Graves' disease, either hyperthyroidism or ophthalmopathy (not recorded which). Source material: peripheral blood or thyroid tissue (not recorded which). Here the CDR3 DNA reads TGCAGCGTTTACGCCTACGAGCAGTACTTC. This sequence encodes CSVYAYEQYF.